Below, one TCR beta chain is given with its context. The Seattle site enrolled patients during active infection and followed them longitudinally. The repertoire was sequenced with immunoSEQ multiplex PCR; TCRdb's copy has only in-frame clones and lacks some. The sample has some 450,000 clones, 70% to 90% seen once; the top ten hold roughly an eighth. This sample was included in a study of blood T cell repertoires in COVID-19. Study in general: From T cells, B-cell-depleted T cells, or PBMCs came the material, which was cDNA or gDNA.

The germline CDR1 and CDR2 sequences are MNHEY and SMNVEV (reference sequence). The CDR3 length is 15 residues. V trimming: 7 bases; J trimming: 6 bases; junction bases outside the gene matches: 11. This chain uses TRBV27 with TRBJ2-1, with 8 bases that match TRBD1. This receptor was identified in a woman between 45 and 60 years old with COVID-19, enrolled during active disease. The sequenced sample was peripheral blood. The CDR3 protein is CASTSPGGGRNEQFF. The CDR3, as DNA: TGTGCCAGCACCTCCCCAGGGGGCGGCCGCAATGAGCAGTTCTTC.